The 5 T cell receptor beta chains given below trace back to one sample, sequenced in a study of blood T cell repertoires in COVID-19. Some clones are missing from TCRdb's copy, which holds only in-frame ones; the method was immunoSEQ multiplex PCR. The table lists approximately 230,000 clones, about nine tenths of them singletons. Input material: peripheral blood. Receptors originate from a woman between 25 and 40 years old with COVID-19, enrolled during active disease.

This clone was detected only once. The rearrangement links TRBV9 to TRBJ2-2, with D possibly being TRBD1 (5 bases). CDR3 length equals 16 residues. Looked up from germline, CDR1 is SGDLS and CDR2 is YYNGEE. The ends were cut back, 0 bases at V and 1 base at J, with 10 bases in the middle. CDR3 in amino acids: CASSVVSGMNTGELFF. CDR3 DNA sequence: TGTGCCAGCAGCGTAGTATCAGGGATGAACACCGGGGAGCTGTTTTTT.

The rearrangement uses TRBV7-9 and TRBJ2-3; a weak D match, TRBD2 (6 bases). The V end lost 8 bases, the J end lost 4 bases, and 16 bases lay between the germline ends. Germline lookup yields CDR1 SEHNR and CDR2 FQNEAQ (reference sequence). CDR3 length: 14 amino acids. The CDR3 DNA is TGTGCCAGCCTTGGGGAAAGGAGGGCAGATACGCAGTATTTT. It translates to CASLGERRADTQYF.

The chain combines TRBV15 with TRBJ2-5; possible D gene TRBD1, 5 bases. Trimming took 3 bases from V and 7 from J, leaving 15 bases between them. Germline V lookup: CDR1 LNHNV, CDR2 YYDKDF (reference sequence). The CDR3 is 14 residues long. The DNA of the CDR3 is TGTGCCACCAGCAGCCCGACAGACCGGCGGACCCAGTACTTC. This gives the protein CATSSPTDRRTQYF.

This chain connects TRBV6-9 to TRBJ2-1; 16 positions match TRBD2. The J segment lost 0 bases and the V segment lost 10 bases, leaving 9 bases of the junction unmatched. This CDR3 comprises 18 residues. CDR1 is MNHGY and CDR2 is SVAAGI in the germline V gene. DNA of the CDR3: TGTGCCAATAACCCGGGACTAGCGGGGGGGACCTCCTACAATGAGCAGTTCTTC. Translating it yields CANNPGLAGGTSYNEQFF.

V gene TRBV19 combines with J gene TRBJ2-7; no reliable D call. Germline lookup yields CDR1 LNHDA and CDR2 SQIVND (reference sequence). The CDR3 covers 13 residues. V was shortened by 7 bases and J by 5 bases, with 15 bases between the two germline ends. The DNA of the CDR3 is TGTGCCAGTACCCCCGACTCTAGACACGAGCAGTACTTC. It encodes CASTPDSRHEQYF.